Included here is one T cell receptor beta chain sequence, with context. The antigen remains unidentified. Amplification used 60 Vbeta primers and 13 Jbeta primers. Repertoires were generated with immunoSEQ multiplex PCR, while TCRdb's copy carries only in-frame clones and drops some. The table lists 150,000 to 200,000 clones, roughly 80% of them singletons. This entry comes from a study of cytomegalovirus exposure and HLA in healthy donors. Notes on the study in general: Based on reports, TCR beta sequences accurately predicted HLA-A and HLA-B alleles for most subjects.

Germline V gene data show CDR1 as SGHRS and CDR2 as YFSETQ. The CDR3 is made up of 16 amino acids. V lost 4 bases to trimming and J lost 10 bases; unmatched junction nucleotides: 12. The chain uses TRBV5-1 and TRBJ2-1; 12 nucleotides line up with TRBD2. This receptor was taken from a male donor in good health and CMV-seropositive. The sequencing input was PBMCs. CDR3: CASSPGLAGPPREQFF. CDR3 DNA: TGCGCCAGCAGCCCCGGACTAGCGGGACCCCCCAGGGAGCAGTTCTTC.